A single sample is the source of the 24 T cell receptor beta chains below, sequenced in a study of blood T cell repertoires in COVID-19. Sequencing was performed with immunoSEQ multiplex PCR; in TCRdb, only in-frame clones are kept and a portion is missing. Counted here are some 20,000 clones, about 88% occurring once; the ten biggest clones make up around 8.9%. Sequenced sample: peripheral blood. Source of these receptors: a man aged 35 to 55 with active COVID-19.

For the CDR3, the DNA is TGTGCCAGCAGTTTATTATCGACAGAGCTCTACAATGAGCAGTTCTTC. This encodes CASSLLSTELYNEQFF. The V and J genes are TRBV27 and TRBJ2-1; D is possibly TRBD1 (5 bases). Germline V gene sequence: CDR1 MNHEY, CDR2 SMNVEV (reference sequence). The V and J ends lost 1 base and 3 bases respectively, with 13 bases between them. CDR3 length: 16 amino acids.

J is TRBJ2-7 and V is TRBV27; 11 bases match TRBD2. This CDR3 has 16 amino acids. CDR1 is MNHEY, CDR2 SMNVEV, per germline (reference sequence). V trimming: 1 base; J trimming: 0 bases; junction bases outside the gene matches: 2. CDR3 DNA: TGTGCCAGCAGTTTATTCCTAGCGGGAGGCTCCTACGAGCAGTACTTC. Translated, it gives CASSLFLAGGSYEQYF.

The chain employs TRBV18 and TRBJ2-7; TRBD2 agrees at 10 bases. The V gene's germline CDR1 is KGHSH and CDR2 LQKENI. CDR3 length: 17 amino acids. V dropped 0 bases and J dropped 6; count of bases not matched to a gene: 11. The CDR3 DNA reads as TGTGCCAGCTCACCACCGGTAGGTACTAGCGGGACTGGCGAGCAGTACTTC. Protein: CASSPPVGTSGTGEQYF.

The J gene is TRBJ1-1, the V gene TRBV5-1; D gene ambiguous. The germline CDR1 and CDR2 sequences are SGHRS and YFSETQ. V gave up 4 bases and J gave up 0 bases, with 10 bases separating them. The CDR3 covers 14 residues. CDR3 amino acids: CASSPSDMNTEAFF. The CDR3 DNA reads as TGCGCCAGCAGCCCCTCCGACATGAACACTGAAGCTTTCTTT.

This chain connects TRBV27 to TRBJ2-2; 11 bases fit TRBD1. The trim removed 5 bases at V and 7 bases at J, leaving 9 bases unmatched. CDR1 and CDR2 (germline): MNHEY, SMNVEV (reference sequence). The CDR3 runs to 16 residues. DNA of the CDR3: TGTGCCAGCAGTCACGCGGACAGGGGGCAGATCGGGGAGCTGTTTTTT. Protein product: CASSHADRGQIGELFF.

The chain is built from TRBV30 and TRBJ2-3, with 15 nucleotides matching TRBD2. J lost 5 bases, V lost 5 bases, and 8 bases had no gene match. Per germline, CDR1 GTSNPN and CDR2 SVGIG (reference sequence). This CDR3 has 16 amino acids. CDR3 in amino acids: CAWGGLAGGIRDTQYF. The CDR3 DNA reads TGTGCCTGGGGGGGACTAGCGGGAGGAATTAGAGATACGCAGTATTTT.

V is TRBV28 and J is TRBJ2-3; 7 bases line up with TRBD2. The CDR3 runs 17 residues. Per the germline V gene, CDR1 is MDHEN and CDR2 is SYDVKM. Trimming at V came to 2 bases and at J to 2 bases, leaving 10 bases not matched to a gene. The CDR3 here is CASSLREASAHTDTQYF. The CDR3 DNA is TGTGCCAGCAGTTTACGGGAGGCTTCGGCTCACACAGATACGCAGTATTTT. The whole variable domain, filled in from reference TRBV28 and TRBJ2-3, reads DVKVTQSSRYLVKRTGEKVFLECVQDMDHENMFWYRQDPGLGLRLIYFSYDVKMKEKGDIPEGYSVSREKKERFSLILESASTNQTSMYLCASSLREASAHTDTQYFGPGTRLTVL.

J is TRBJ1-2 and V is TRBV30; weak D call: TRBD1 (5 bases). Per the germline V gene, CDR1 is GTSNPN and CDR2 is SVGIG (reference sequence). The CDR3 is made up of 16 amino acids. V lost 0 bases, J lost 5 bases, and 19 bases lay in between. The CDR3 reads CAWSVLSSGGEYGYTF. The CDR3, as DNA: TGTGCCTGGAGTGTACTTTCGTCGGGGGGGGAATATGGCTACACCTTC. The full variable domain, completed using reference TRBV30 and TRBJ1-2, is SQTIHQWPATLVQPVGSPLSLECTVEGTSNPNLYWYRQAAGRGLQLLFYSVGIGQISSEVPQNLSASRPQDRQFILSSKKLLLSDSGFYLCAWSVLSSGGEYGYTFGSGTRLTVV.

This chain links TRBV29-1 with TRBJ2-3, with TRBD2 as a possible D gene (5 bases). V dropped 1 base and J dropped 0 bases, with 14 bases sitting between them. CDR1 is SQVTM, CDR2 ANQGSEA, per germline. The CDR3 extends over 16 amino acids. The CDR3 here is CSVEVFDYYSTDTQYF. CDR3 DNA: TGCAGCGTTGAAGTTTTTGACTACTATAGCACAGATACGCAGTATTTT.

The rearrangement uses TRBV10-2 and TRBJ1-4; weak D call: TRBD1 (5 bases). The V end lost 6 bases, the J end lost 4 bases, and 12 bases lay between the germline ends. This CDR3 is built from 14 residues. Germline V gene lookup returns CDR1 WSHSY and CDR2 SAAADI. The CDR3 DNA sequence: TGCGCCAGCAGGGTTACAGGATTTAATGAAAAACTGTTTTTT. This gives the protein CASRVTGFNEKLFF.

This clone occurred a few times. The chain uses TRBV27 and TRBJ2-7; 7 bases match TRBD1. Germline V gene data show CDR1 as MNHEY and CDR2 as SMNVEV (reference sequence). Trimming removed 5 bases from V and 2 bases from J; junction bases left unmatched: 12. The CDR3 covers 16 residues. CDR3 region: CASSITPGTATYEQYF. The CDR3 DNA sequence: TGTGCCAGCAGTATAACCCCCGGGACAGCGACCTACGAGCAGTACTTC.

The chain has TRBV18 and TRBJ2-1; maybe TRBD1 (6 bases). V was pared by 3 bases and J by 4 bases, with 19 bases between. This CDR3 is 17 amino acids long. The germline V gene encodes CDR1 KGHSH and CDR2 LQKENI. The CDR3 DNA reads as TGTGCCAGCTCACCCTCCGGTGGCAGGGGATTTTACAATGAGCAGTTCTTC. Its protein product is CASSPSGGRGFYNEQFF.

The V gene is TRBV6-5, the J gene TRBJ2-1, with D unresolved. The V and J ends lost 4 bases and 6 bases respectively, with 7 bases between them. The CDR3 runs 12 residues. The V gene's germline CDR1 is MNHEY and CDR2 SVGAGI. The CDR3 sequence: CASSSTGNEQFF. The DNA of the CDR3 is TGTGCCAGCAGTTCGACGGGCAATGAGCAGTTCTTC.

The chain uses TRBV7-2 and TRBJ1-1, with 7 nucleotides matching TRBD1. CDR1 SGHTA and CDR2 FQGNSA come from the germline V gene. The CDR3 is 14 residues long. V trimming: 1 base; J trimming: 11 bases; junction bases outside the gene matches: 10. The CDR3 is CASSLVLRGRNAFF. In nucleotides, the CDR3 is TGTGCCAGCAGCTTAGTCTTGAGGGGGCGGAACGCTTTCTTT.

DNA for the CDR3: TGTGCCAGCATTGCGGGAGAGGGCGAGCAGTACTTC. Its translation is CASIAGEGEQYF. The chain couples TRBV7-2 to TRBJ2-7; 7 bases are shared with TRBD2. Trimming took 7 bases from V and 6 from J; bases not matched to a gene: 6. The germline V gene encodes CDR1 SGHTA and CDR2 FQGNSA. The CDR3 consists of 12 residues.

The genes are TRBV5-6 and TRBJ1-6; TRBD1 aligns across 10 bases. This CDR3 region has 15 residues. The J segment lost 10 bases and the V segment lost 4 bases, leaving 8 bases of the junction unmatched. The germline CDR1 and CDR2 sequences are SGHDT and YYEEEE. The CDR3 nucleotides read TGTGCCAGCAGCCTGACAGGGGGCCCGGGATCACCCCTCCACTTT. It is translated as CASSLTGGPGSPLHF.

For this clone: The CDR3 does not end in the conserved phenylalanine or tryptophan, so this is likely a read error. No DNA is shown, since the ends of the CDR3 on it are uncertain; the CDR3 is the one TCRdb lists. This chain links TRBV5-6 with TRBJ1-1. Counting both end residues, the CDR3 totals 9 amino acids. Germline V lookup: CDR1 SGHDT, CDR2 YYEEEE. CDR3 region: CASSSLSFL.

The chain has TRBV9 and TRBJ1-2; tentatively, D is TRBD1 (5 bases). This CDR3 spans 14 amino acids. Trimming removed 7 bases at V and 1 base at J, with 14 bases between. Germline V CDR1 and CDR2: SGDLS, YYNGEE. This CDR3 is CASSGGEINYGYTF. As DNA, the CDR3 is TGTGCCAGCTCCGGGGGGGAAATTAACTATGGCTACACCTTC.

The V call is TRBV2, the J call TRBJ1-2, with D maybe TRBD1 (6 bases). Germline lookup yields CDR1 SNHLY and CDR2 FYNNEI. V was shortened by 4 bases and J by 8 bases, with 14 bases between the two germline ends. This CDR3 has 13 amino acids. CDR3 protein: CASSGGQGLGYTF. Written as DNA, the CDR3 is TGTGCCAGCAGTGGAGGCCAGGGGTTAGGCTACACCTTC. Looking up the rest from reference TRBV2 and TRBJ1-2 gives the full variable domain: EPEVTQTPSHQVTQMGQEVILRCVPISNHLYFYWYRQILGQKVEFLVSFYNNEISEKSEIFDDQFSVERPDGSNFTLKIRSTKLEDSAMYFCASSGGQGLGYTFGSGTRLTVV.

This rearrangement joins TRBV11-2 to TRBJ2-5; TRBD1 agrees at 8 bases. The V gene end was trimmed by 1 base and the J gene end by 3 bases; junction bases not matched to a gene: 4. Germline-derived CDR1 and CDR2 are SGHAT and FQNNGV. The length of the CDR3 is 15 residues. The CDR3 here is CASSLGTGLEETQYF. CDR3 sequence (DNA): TGTGCCAGCAGCTTAGGGACAGGGTTGGAAGAGACCCAGTACTTC.

The chain carries TRBV7-9 and TRBJ2-2; tentative D call: TRBD2 (5 bases). Trimming removed 0 bases from V and 7 bases from J, with 24 bases in between. Germline V gene lookup returns CDR1 SEHNR and CDR2 FQNEAQ (reference sequence). There are 19 residues in the CDR3. DNA of the CDR3: TGTGCCAGCAGCTTAGCGTCCCTTAGCGTCCGAGGAGGTGGCGGGGAGCTGTTTTTT. It specifies CASSLASLSVRGGGGELFF.

This chain uses TRBV4-1 with TRBJ2-7; 13 nucleotides line up with TRBD2. With 4 bases clipped from V and 3 bases from J, the junction kept 3 bases outside the gene matches. Germline V gives CDR1 MGHRA, CDR2 YSYEKL. The CDR3 has 15 residues. CDR3 in amino acids: CASSRGTSGIYEQYF. The DNA of the CDR3 is TGCGCCAGCAGCCGCGGGACTAGCGGGATCTACGAGCAGTACTTC.

The V call is TRBV18, the J call TRBJ1-2; D is unresolved. The germline CDR1 and CDR2 sequences are KGHSH and LQKENI. This CDR3 contains 14 residues. V was cut by 3 bases and J by 2 bases, with 10 bases left in between. The CDR3 spells CASSPLTQNYGYTF. The CDR3 DNA follows: TGTGCCAGCTCACCCCTCACACAGAACTATGGCTACACCTTC. The whole variable domain, remainder taken from reference TRBV18 and TRBJ1-2, is NAGVMQNPRHLVRRRGQEARLRCSPMKGHSHVYWYRQLPEEGLKFMVYLQKENIIDESGMPKERFSAEFPKEGPSILRIQQVVRGDSAAYFCASSPLTQNYGYTFGSGTRLTVV.

The chain uses TRBV4-1 and TRBJ2-7; TRBD1 matches at 9 bases. The germline CDR1 and CDR2 sequences are MGHRA and YSYEKL. The V gene end was trimmed by 3 bases and the J gene end by 2 bases; junction bases not matched to a gene: 5. This CDR3 has 15 amino acids. CDR3 nucleotide sequence: TGCGCCAGCAGCCAGGGCCGACAGGGGGCCTACGAGCAGTACTTC. Translation: CASSQGRQGAYEQYF.